This T cell receptor (beta chain) stems from a study of blood T cell repertoires in COVID-19 (dated by TCRdb to 2020 to 2022). At the level of the whole study: The collaborator samples originated in the United States, Italy and Spain and spanned the acute and convalescent phases of COVID-19. The material from the prospective study consisted of cDNA or gDNA derived from T cells, B-cell-depleted T cells, or PBMCs. Subjects who had been exposed to COVID-19, were actively infected with it, or had recovered from it provided the deeply sampled blood TCRbeta repertoires that made up the dataset. A freely available public database, intended as a resource for researchers studying the immune response to SARS-CoV-2, is where the repertoires were released. Samples came from the ongoing ImmuneRACE study (first 160 participants) plus 1,254 subjects from 6 global collaborators. The sample metadata nearly always contained a de-identified subject ID, COVID-19 status, age in years and sex. Where available, HLA class I and class II types were obtained from metadata supplied by the sample provider rather than from assay-based typing. The paper's findings and limits, for the study overall: The quantity of clinical and demographic metadata differed by source and by participant and was supplied without curation.

Participants in the prospective study were enrolled through a virtual design, were aged roughly 18 to 100 years, and lived in approximately 24 United States geographic areas. In the prospective study, participants were assigned to cohorts based on the clinical history participants reported in a screening survey and a study questionnaire. Recovered participants in ImmuneRACE Cohort 3 were defined as having two consecutive negative NP/OP PCR tests, clearance from a healthcare professional, or resolution of symptoms. In the prospective study, whole blood, serum and a nasopharyngeal or oropharyngeal swab were collected from each participant by mobile phlebotomists. Over a roughly 2-month period, participants in the prospective study had the option of providing additional blood draws and questionnaires. Blood samples from the prospective study were shipped frozen or at room temperature prior to DNA extraction.

TCRbeta CDR3 regions were amplified from genomic DNA using the immunoSEQ Assay, a bias-controlled multiplex PCR. The source study handled its data this way. Within the assay, amplification of reference gene primers was used to estimate how many nucleated cells each sample contained. To quantify the absolute abundance of each unique TCRbeta CDR3 rearrangement, sequence reads were collapsed and filtered. For each sample, productive Simpson clonality was calculated as the square root of Simpson's diversity index across productive rearrangements. Here the immuneACCESS table is served through TCRdb, limited to in-frame sequences with V and J called. Missing clones are a known gap in these copies; in checked studies unresolved V genes cover under half, and the rest lacks a known reason. That table supplies the V and J calls and clone size; D and trimming were determined from the DNA. The sample contains a few hundred thousand clones, roughly nine tenths of them found a single time. Of the sample, approximately 1% falls within the top ten clones.

The CDR3, cysteine through phenylalanine, is 14 amino acids long. The kept DNA is CDR3 alone, 42 bases in frame from the first base. The junction carries 13 bases between V and J, which are trimmed by 4 bases and 6 bases respectively. Reading the germline V gene gives CDR1 KGHSH and CDR2 LQKENI. A note on this clone: Its target antigen remains unknown. Base qualities are not provided; no much larger clone lies one nucleotide away.

The TCR originated in a young man who had recovered from COVID-19. The chain was built from TRBV18 and TRBJ2-1, with no confidently assigned D gene. Specimen: PBMCs or T cells enriched from blood (not recorded which). The CDR3 here reads CASSLTSYINEQFF. The DNA sequence is TGTGCCAGCTCACTAACCAGTTATATCAATGAGCAGTTCTTC.